These 21 T cell receptor beta chains share one sample of origin, sequenced in a study of T cell responses to AZD1222 COVID-19 vaccine. Profiled with immunoSEQ multiplex PCR; TCRdb holds only in-frame clones, not every one. The table includes under 130,000 clones, roughly 87% detected once. The specimen comprised peripheral blood, sampled on day 0 of AZD1222 vaccination. The receptor set was obtained from an adult in good health.

V usage is TRBV11-3 and J usage is TRBJ2-7, with TRBD1 identical over 7 bases. Germline loops: CDR1 SGHNT, CDR2 YENEEA. The CDR3 is 17 amino acids. V gave up 1 base and J gave up 2 bases; unmatched junction bases: 11. The CDR3 DNA is TGTGCCAGCAGCTTAGCCCCTCGGACAGGTTTAACCTACGAGCAGTACTTC. Translation: CASSLAPRTGLTYEQYF. The whole variable domain, filled in from reference TRBV11-3 and TRBJ2-7, reads EAGVVQSPRYKIIEKKQPVAFWCNPISGHNTLYWYLQNLGQGPELLIRYENEEAVDDSQLPKDRFSAERLKGVDSTLKIQPAELGDSAVYLCASSLAPRTGLTYEQYFGPGTRLTVT.

The chain uses TRBV4-1 and TRBJ2-7; 12 positions agree with TRBD2. CDR3 length: 19 amino acids. V shed 0 bases and J 0 bases; nucleotides not matched to a gene: 9. Germline CDR1 is MGHRA and CDR2 is YSYEKL. The CDR3 nucleotides are TGCGCCAGCAGCCAAGAGGTTGGGACTAGCGGGTTCAGCTCCTACGAGCAGTACTTC. Its translation: CASSQEVGTSGFSSYEQYF.

This clone was observed many times. The chain links TRBV27 to TRBJ2-2; TRBD1 or TRBD2 may be the D gene (6 bases each). CDR3 length equals 19 residues. Germline assignment: CDR1 MNHEY and CDR2 SMNVEV (reference sequence). V lost 3 bases and J 0 bases, leaving 20 bases between the germline ends. The CDR3 region has the DNA TGTGCCAGCAGTTTGGTTCGGGGGCTACTAATATCGAACACCGGGGAGCTGTTTTTT. Its protein is CASSLVRGLLISNTGELFF.

This chain links TRBV3-1 (or the pseudogene TRBV3-2) with TRBJ1-1; possibly TRBD1 for D (6 bases). Germline assignment: CDR1 LGHDT and CDR2 YNNKEL (reference sequence). The V and J ends lost 2 bases and 5 bases respectively, with 12 bases between them. There are 14 residues in the CDR3. The CDR3 nucleotides are TGTGCCAGCAGCCAAACTGGGAGGGGGACTGAAGCTTTCTTT. This encodes CASSQTGRGTEAFF.

The chain uses TRBV10-3 and TRBJ2-7, with 7 bases fitting TRBD2. V was clipped by 0 bases and J by 6 bases; unmatched bases: 8. The CDR3 spans 15 residues. Per the germline V gene, CDR1 is ENHRY and CDR2 is SYGVKD. The CDR3 spells CAISESRGSTTEQYF. The CDR3 DNA reads as TGTGCCATCAGTGAGTCGCGGGGGAGCACTACCGAGCAGTACTTC.

The chain joins TRBV29-1 to TRBJ1-2, with D possibly TRBD1 on 5 matching bases. The germline V gene has CDR1 SQVTM and CDR2 ANQGSEA. The CDR3 is made up of 11 amino acids. V lost 7 bases and J lost 2, with 8 bases in between. CDR3 loop: CSGRGNYGYTF. CDR3 DNA: TGCAGCGGGAGGGGAAACTATGGCTACACCTTC.

This clone was detected a few times. The chain links TRBV2 to TRBJ2-3; 13 nucleotides match TRBD2. CDR1 is SNHLY, CDR2 FYNNEI, per germline. Trimming took 5 bases from V and 3 from J; bases not matched to a gene: 5. The CDR3 runs to 16 residues. CDR3 loop: CASSLRTSGGTDTQYF. DNA of the CDR3: TGTGCCAGCAGTTTAAGGACTAGCGGGGGAACAGATACGCAGTATTTT.

J is TRBJ1-6 and V is TRBV5-6; possible D gene TRBD1, 5 bases. Trimming left V 3 bases short and J 3 bases short, with 10 bases between. CDR3 length: 15 amino acids. Germline values: CDR1 SGHDT, CDR2 YYEEEE. The CDR3 reads CASSSRGGYNSPLHF. The CDR3 DNA reads TGTGCCAGCAGCTCGAGGGGCGGCTATAATTCACCCCTCCACTTT.

V usage is TRBV10-2 and J usage is TRBJ2-3; possibly TRBD2 for D (7 bases). V was shortened by 4 bases and J by 5 bases, with 16 bases between the two germline ends. The germline gives CDR1 WSHSY, CDR2 SAAADI. This CDR3 spans 15 amino acids. CDR3 nucleotides: TGCGCCAGCAGTGTATTGAACAGGGAGGGAGATACGCAGTATTTT. Protein sequence: CASSVLNREGDTQYF.

The genes are TRBV2 and TRBJ2-2, with D possibly being TRBD1 (6 bases). Trimming removed 5 bases at V and 2 bases at J, with 12 bases between. The CDR3 consists of 15 residues. Germline CDR1 reads SNHLY; CDR2 reads FYNNEI. The CDR3 spells CASSYRDVNTGELFF. The CDR3, as DNA: TGTGCCAGCAGTTACAGGGACGTCAACACCGGGGAGCTGTTTTTT.

The chain uses TRBV2 and TRBJ2-7; D gene uncertain. V was pared by 1 base and J by 3 bases, with 7 bases between. This CDR3 region has 13 residues. Germline V gives CDR1 SNHLY, CDR2 FYNNEI. Written as DNA, the CDR3 is TGTGCCAGCAGTGAAGAGGATTACTACGAGCAGTACTTC. Its translation: CASSEEDYYEQYF.

V usage is TRBV6-4 and J usage is TRBJ1-2, with D tentatively TRBD1 (5 bases). V dropped 3 bases and J dropped 7 bases, with 15 bases sitting between them. There are 14 residues in the CDR3. CDR1 is MRHNA and CDR2 is SNTAGT in the germline V gene. CDR3 nucleotide sequence: TGTGCCAGCAGTGAGCGTCGGGGCGAGGGTGGCTACACCTTC. The encoded protein is CASSERRGEGGYTF.

The count of this clone is one. V usage is TRBV6-4 and J usage is TRBJ1-3, with no clear D. V lost 2 bases to trimming and J lost 7 bases, with 18 bases between them. CDR3 length: 16 amino acids. In germline, CDR1 is MRHNA, CDR2 SNTAGT. CDR3 loop: CASSDKRERERNTIYF. DNA of the CDR3: TGTGCCAGCAGTGACAAGAGGGAACGGGAGAGGAACACCATATATTTT.

This rearrangement joins TRBV7-2 to TRBJ1-5; D uncertain. V gave up 1 base and J gave up 4 bases, with 8 bases separating them. The germline V gene encodes CDR1 SGHTA and CDR2 FQGNSA. The CDR3 has 14 amino acids. The CDR3 region has the DNA TGTGCCAGCAGCTTAGGGGAAAGGAATCAGCCCCAGCATTTT. Translation: CASSLGERNQPQHF.

This sequence joins TRBV6-1 and TRBJ2-3, with a tentative D call TRBD2 (5 bases). CDR1 is MNHNS and CDR2 is SASEGT in the germline V gene. The ends were cut back, 2 bases at V and 8 bases at J, with 11 bases in the middle. There are 13 residues in the CDR3. The CDR3 sequence: CASSETLEGTQYF. The DNA for the CDR3 is TGTGCCAGCAGTGAAACACTAGAGGGTACGCAGTATTTT.

The genes are TRBV4-1 and TRBJ2-7, with TRBD1 matching 7 bases. Trimming took 2 bases from V and 1 from J; bases not matched to a gene: 5. Germline V lookup: CDR1 MGHRA, CDR2 YSYEKL. The CDR3 covers 15 residues. CDR3 bases: TGCGCCAGCAGCCAAACCGGGACAGTATCCTACGAGCAGTACTTC. This encodes CASSQTGTVSYEQYF.

V gene TRBV13 combines with J gene TRBJ2-7; D gene unclear. Germline-derived CDR1 and CDR2 are PRHDT and FYEKMQ (reference sequence). CDR3 length: 14 residues. Trimming cost V 2 bases and J 3 bases, with 11 bases left between them. The CDR3 DNA is TGTGCCAGCAGCTTACCTTTGGCTAGCTACGAGCAGTACTTC. Protein product: CASSLPLASYEQYF.

This chain joins TRBV25-1 and TRBJ1-3; no definite D call. The CDR3 spans 14 residues. Trimming removed 6 bases at V and 0 bases at J, with 9 bases between. From germline, CDR1 is MGHDK and CDR2 SYGVNS. The CDR3 DNA sequence: TGTGCCAGCAGCGTGTTTAGCTCTGGAAACACCATATATTTT. Translating it yields CASSVFSSGNTIYF.

V is TRBV4-1 and J is TRBJ2-7; TRBD2 matches 14 bases. From germline, CDR1 is MGHRA and CDR2 YSYEKL. The CDR3 is made up of 17 amino acids. V shed 1 base, J shed 1 base, and the junction held 3 bases outside the gene matches. CDR3 DNA sequence: TGCGCCAGCAGCCAAGCGACTAGCGGGGGGGCATCCTACGAGCAGTACTTC. Translated: CASSQATSGGASYEQYF.

This clone came up once. The chain combines TRBV7-2 with TRBJ2-1; D is undetermined. The V end lost 3 bases, the J end lost 7 bases, and 10 bases lay between the germline ends. Per germline, CDR1 SGHTA and CDR2 FQGNSA. CDR3 length equals 13 residues. CDR3 in amino acids: CASSLADRNEQFF. The CDR3 bases are TGTGCCAGCAGCTTGGCTGATCGAAATGAGCAGTTCTTC.

This clone was counted between two and nine times. The J gene is TRBJ2-7, the V gene TRBV7-2; D possibly corresponds to TRBD1 (6 bases). CDR1 is SGHTA, CDR2 FQGNSA, per germline. Trimming took off 1 base at V and 5 bases at J, with 12 bases between the two ends. The CDR3 is 14 residues long. The DNA of the CDR3 is TGTGCCAGCAGCTTAGAGGGGGTAGGCGACGAGCAGTACTTC. As protein: CASSLEGVGDEQYF.